This passage covers 10 T cell receptor beta chains from one sample sequenced in a study of blood T cell repertoires in COVID-19. Profiling relied on immunoSEQ multiplex PCR, and the TCRdb table lists in-frame clones only, not all of them. The sample includes about 260,000 clones, over 75% of them seen just once. Sequencing used peripheral blood. These receptors originate from a human donor in a cohort sampled during active COVID-19.

This clone was recorded once. V usage is TRBV7-3 and J usage is TRBJ1-2; a possible D gene is TRBD1 (6 bases). Germline lookup yields CDR1 SGHTA and CDR2 FQGTGA. The CDR3 is 14 residues long. Trimming took off 6 bases at V and 3 bases at J, with 14 bases between the two ends. This CDR3 reads CASSSTGLYYGYTF. Written as DNA, the CDR3 is TGTGCCAGCAGTTCCACAGGGTTATACTATGGCTACACCTTC.

The chain employs TRBV30 and TRBJ1-1; 10 bases are a match to TRBD1. CDR1 is GTSNPN and CDR2 is SVGIG in the germline V gene (reference sequence). With V trimmed by 5 bases and J by 4 bases, 7 bases remained unmatched. This CDR3 is 14 amino acids long. In nucleotides, the CDR3 is TGTGCCTGGGACAGGGGGCTAGAGGGCACTGAAGCTTTCTTT. Translation gives CAWDRGLEGTEAFF.

The V and J genes are TRBV4-1 and TRBJ2-5; 8 bases fit TRBD1. From germline, CDR1 is MGHRA and CDR2 YSYEKL. V shed 4 bases, J shed 5 bases, and the junction held 15 bases outside the gene matches. The CDR3 is 17 residues long. The CDR3 reads CASSPGGPGGFRETQYF. In DNA form, the CDR3 reads TGCGCCAGCAGCCCCGGAGGCCCAGGGGGCTTTCGGGAGACCCAGTACTTC.

This rearrangement joins TRBV28 to TRBJ2-3; 11 bases match TRBD2. V shed 7 bases, J shed 2 bases, and the junction held 5 bases outside the gene matches. The germline V gene encodes CDR1 MDHEN and CDR2 SYDVKM. This CDR3 is built from 15 residues. The CDR3 DNA sequence: TGTGCCAGCAAGGGGACTAGCGGTCTCACAGATACGCAGTATTTT. Its translation is CASKGTSGLTDTQYF.

This clone occurred once. This sequence joins TRBV7-2 and TRBJ2-3, with TRBD1 matching 11 bases. Germline V lookup: CDR1 SGHTA, CDR2 FQGNSA. Trimming cost V 5 bases and J 4 bases; bases outside gene matches: 2. The CDR3 totals 14 residues. The CDR3 protein is CASSEGQGADTQYF. The CDR3 coding sequence is TGTGCCAGCAGCGAGGGACAGGGGGCAGATACGCAGTATTTT.

This clone is a singleton in its sample. CDR3 bases: TGTGCCAGCAGGATGGAGAGCTCCTATAATTCACCCCTCCACTTT. Protein: CASRMESSYNSPLHF. The chain recombines TRBV6-5 with TRBJ1-6; unclear D gene. Between the trimmed V and J ends, which lost 6 bases and 0 bases, there was a span of 9 bases. Germline loops: CDR1 MNHEY, CDR2 SVGAGI. The CDR3 runs 15 residues.

The chain joins TRBV5-6 to TRBJ1-6; 9 nucleotides agree with TRBD1. The CDR3 spans 15 residues. The J segment lost 4 bases and the V segment lost 2 bases, leaving 1 base of the junction unmatched. Per the germline V gene, CDR1 is SGHDT and CDR2 is YYEEEE. The CDR3 region is CASSFGTGYNSPLHF. DNA for the CDR3: TGTGCCAGCAGCTTCGGGACAGGGTATAATTCACCCCTCCACTTT.

The chain combines TRBV7-9 with TRBJ2-7, with 8 positions matching TRBD2. V trimming: 5 bases; J trimming: 5 bases; junction bases outside the gene matches: 8. From germline, CDR1 is SEHNR and CDR2 FQNEAQ (reference sequence). This CDR3 spans 14 amino acids. The chain's CDR3 is CASSPSGGRNEQYF. As DNA, the CDR3 is TGTGCCAGCAGCCCATCGGGAGGGCGGAACGAGCAGTACTTC.

The V and J genes are TRBV18 and TRBJ2-4, with 10 bases lining up with TRBD1. V trimming: 3 bases; J trimming: 3 bases; junction bases outside the gene matches: 2. This CDR3 has 15 residues. CDR1 and CDR2 from the germline V gene are KGHSH and LQKENI. The CDR3 DNA follows: TGTGCCAGCTCACCTGGACAGGGGGGCAAAAACATTCAGTACTTC. It translates to CASSPGQGGKNIQYF.

This clone was detected only once. The J gene is TRBJ2-3, the V gene TRBV27; 7 bases match TRBD2. CDR1 is MNHEY and CDR2 is SMNVEV in the germline V gene (reference sequence). After removal of 4 bases from V and 2 bases from J, the junction contained 12 bases not matched to a gene. The CDR3 is 17 residues long. The CDR3 sequence is CASSWGRSGTLTDTQYF. The CDR3 DNA sequence: TGTGCCAGCAGTTGGGGGAGGAGCGGGACCCTCACAGATACGCAGTATTTT.